The next 32 T cell receptor beta chains were all read from a single sample in a study of spatial heterogeneity in lung cancer. MiXCR, run by TCRdb on the 5' RACE reads, gives a single entry per CDR3 protein. Of 45,000 to 55,000 distinct CDR3 sequences listed, roughly 5% are singletons. Indicated time point: sample taken at primary tumor resection. Sequencing was performed on whole RNA extracted from tumor and nontumor lung tissue, or from frozen PBMC, and the material was left unsorted. This sample comprised PBMCs, obtained at surgery. The receptors were gathered from a male donor with early-stage non-small cell lung cancer.

This clonotype appeared many times. J is TRBJ2-5 and V is TRBV15; 11 bases map to TRBD2. The germline V gene encodes CDR1 LNHNV and CDR2 YYDKDF (reference sequence). CDR3 length equals 14 residues. Losses at the gene ends were 0 bases for V and 7 bases for J; bases not matched to a gene: 1. The CDR3 loop reads CATSRDLAGGTQYF. The DNA for the CDR3 is TGTGCCACCAGCAGAGATCTAGCGGGAGGGACCCAGTACTTC.

This clonotype was seen at least ten times. The V call is TRBV4-2, the J call TRBJ2-7, with D perhaps TRBD1 or TRBD2 (5 bases each). The CDR3 covers 16 residues. Germline lookup yields CDR1 LGHNA and CDR2 YNFKEQ. Trimming took 0 bases from V and 0 from J, leaving 12 bases between them. The chain's CDR3 is CASSQEEGYASYEQYF. CDR3 nucleotide sequence: TGTGCCAGCAGCCAAGAAGAGGGGTACGCCTCCTACGAGCAGTACTTC.

This clonotype appeared many times. This chain uses TRBV10-3 with TRBJ2-6; D remains ambiguous. The V gene lost 3 bases and the J gene lost 0 bases, with 9 bases spanning the gap. This CDR3 contains 16 residues. The germline gives CDR1 ENHRY, CDR2 SYGVKD. CDR3 in DNA: TGTGCCATCAGTGAAGGCGGAACCTCTGGGGCCAACGTCCTGACTTTC. Encoded protein: CAISEGGTSGANVLTF.

This clonotype was picked up many times. J is TRBJ1-5 and V is TRBV28, with 9 positions matching TRBD1. Germline values: CDR1 MDHEN, CDR2 SYDVKM. This CDR3 is 13 amino acids long. V gave up 5 bases and J gave up 6 bases; unmatched junction bases: 2. CDR3 coding DNA: TGTGCCAGCAGTGACAGGGGGGGTCAGCCCCAGCATTTT. This codes for CASSDRGGQPQHF.

There are a few counts of this clonotype. The V and J genes are TRBV5-8 and TRBJ1-5, with a possible D match to TRBD1 (5 bases). In germline, CDR1 is SGHTS, CDR2 YDEGEE. The CDR3 runs to 15 residues. Trimming removed 4 bases from V and 4 bases from J, with 15 bases in between. The CDR3: CASSPWTTSNQPQHF. The CDR3, as DNA: TGTGCCAGCAGCCCATGGACAACGTCGAATCAGCCCCAGCATTTT.

This clonotype was observed many times. The rearrangement links TRBV4-1 to TRBJ1-2, with D unclear. Between the trimmed V and J ends, which lost 0 bases and 4 bases, there was a span of 6 bases. This CDR3 is 13 amino acids long. Germline V lookup: CDR1 MGHRA, CDR2 YSYEKL. CDR3 residues: CASSQDWRYGYTF. CDR3 in DNA: TGCGCCAGCAGCCAAGATTGGCGCTATGGCTACACCTTC.

This clonotype has only a few counts. The genes are TRBV30 and TRBJ1-5, with D possibly matching TRBD1 (5 bases). Germline V lookup: CDR1 GTSNPN, CDR2 SVGIG (reference sequence). This CDR3 is 14 amino acids long. V lost 0 bases and J lost 4, with 10 bases in between. The CDR3 region has the DNA TGTGCCTGGAGTGTGGGACCTGGGAATCAGCCCCAGCATTTT. Translating it yields CAWSVGPGNQPQHF.

This clonotype appeared many times. The V call is TRBV30, the J call TRBJ1-2, with unresolved D. Germline V lookup: CDR1 GTSNPN, CDR2 SVGIG (reference sequence). CDR3 length equals 12 residues. The germline V and J ends were trimmed by 8 bases and 1 base, with 11 bases remaining between them. CDR3 DNA: TGTGCCAGAGACATACGTAACTATGGCTACACCTTC. Translation gives CARDIRNYGYTF.

This clonotype has at least ten counts. The chain employs TRBV7-2 and TRBJ2-7; D assignment may be TRBD1 or TRBD2 (5 bases each). V lost 5 bases and J lost 0, with 14 bases in between. From germline, CDR1 is SGHTA and CDR2 FQGNSA. The CDR3 totals 15 residues. The CDR3 protein is CASSPGPGGSYEQYF. DNA of the CDR3: TGTGCCAGCAGCCCTGGACCTGGGGGCTCCTACGAGCAGTACTTC.

This clonotype is deemed medium-sized. V is TRBV29-1 and J is TRBJ1-2; the match to TRBD1 covers 9 bases. With V trimmed by 6 bases and J by 5 bases, 7 bases remained unmatched. The CDR3 has 13 residues. Per germline, CDR1 SQVTM and CDR2 ANQGSEA. In DNA, the CDR3 is TGCAGCGTCCGGGACAGGGTAGGATATGGCTACACCTTC. As protein: CSVRDRVGYGYTF.

The rearrangement uses TRBV19 and TRBJ2-3; the D gene is possibly TRBD2 (6 bases). Looked up from germline, CDR1 is LNHDA and CDR2 is SQIVND (reference sequence). V was trimmed by 7 bases and J by 2 bases, leaving 13 bases between them. The CDR3 covers 14 residues. The DNA of the CDR3 is TGTGCCAGTAACGGGGGTCGACACACAGATACGCAGTATTTT. Translating gives CASNGGRHTDTQYF.

In its sample, this clonotype is medium-sized. V gene TRBV4-1 combines with J gene TRBJ2-3; 11 nucleotides agree with TRBD2. Germline-derived CDR1 and CDR2 are MGHRA and YSYEKL. CDR3 length: 15 residues. The trim removed 2 bases at V and 5 bases at J, leaving 3 bases unmatched. In DNA form, the CDR3 reads TGCGCCAGCAGCCAACTTGGACTAGCGGGAGATACGCAGTATTTT. Its protein is CASSQLGLAGDTQYF.

V and J are TRBV19 and TRBJ2-7; D uncertain. Germline V lookup: CDR1 LNHDA, CDR2 SQIVND (reference sequence). V was clipped by 6 bases and J by 4 bases, with 13 bases between them. CDR3 size: 13 residues. The CDR3 bases are TGTGCCAGTAGCCCAGGCCCCCAGTACGAGCAGTACTTC. Residues: CASSPGPQYEQYF.

This rearrangement joins TRBV5-1 to TRBJ2-7, with D perhaps TRBD1 (5 bases). This CDR3 is built from 13 residues. Trimming stripped 2 bases from V and 2 bases from J, with 8 bases between. Germline V lookup: CDR1 SGHRS, CDR2 YFSETQ. CDR3: CASSLQATYEQYF. The CDR3 nucleotides are TGCGCCAGCAGCTTACAGGCGACCTACGAGCAGTACTTC.

This clonotype was observed many times. The genes are TRBV7-2 and TRBJ1-2, with no clear D. Trimming left V 5 bases short and J 4 bases short, with 8 bases between. Germline assignment: CDR1 SGHTA and CDR2 FQGNSA. CDR3 length: 12 amino acids. CDR3: CASSPGSYGYTF. CDR3 DNA sequence: TGTGCCAGCAGCCCCGGAAGCTATGGCTACACCTTC.

This clonotype was recorded at least ten times. The V call is TRBV29-1, the J call TRBJ2-7, with TRBD2 identical over 7 bases. Germline V gene lookup returns CDR1 SQVTM and CDR2 ANQGSEA. V gave up 3 bases and J gave up 3 bases; unmatched junction bases: 8. The CDR3 contains 14 residues. The CDR3 protein is CSVEARGGVYEQYF. In DNA, the CDR3 is TGCAGCGTTGAGGCCCGCGGGGGAGTCTACGAGCAGTACTTC.

At least ten counts were recorded for this clonotype. The chain is built from TRBV4-1 and TRBJ1-3; D is undetermined. This CDR3 contains 15 residues. V was trimmed by 1 base and J by 0 bases, leaving 7 bases between them. CDR1 MGHRA and CDR2 YSYEKL come from the germline V gene. Written as DNA, the CDR3 is TGCGCCAGCAGCCAAGGTCGGGGCTCTGGAAACACCATATATTTT. Its protein is CASSQGRGSGNTIYF.

The chain has TRBV19 and TRBJ1-4; 7 bases fit TRBD1. The junction had 9 bases not matched to a gene; V was cut back by 7 bases and J by 7 bases. There are 14 residues in the CDR3. Germline V lookup: CDR1 LNHDA, CDR2 SQIVND (reference sequence). The CDR3 DNA sequence: TGTGCCAGTACCGTCGACAGGGCGGCTGAAAAACTGTTTTTT. Translated, it gives CASTVDRAAEKLFF.

This clonotype was counted between two and nine times. This chain joins TRBV6-6 and TRBJ1-6; 7 nucleotides match TRBD1. Germline V gene sequence: CDR1 MNHNY, CDR2 SVGAGI (reference sequence). The CDR3 extends over 15 amino acids. Losses at the gene ends were 3 bases for V and 9 bases for J; bases not matched to a gene: 8. The CDR3 sequence: CASSYKEQGFSPLHF. CDR3 DNA sequence: TGTGCCAGCAGTTATAAAGAACAGGGGTTTTCACCCCTCCACTTT.

This clonotype was seen repeatedly, ten times or more. The chain links TRBV5-4 to TRBJ2-3; TRBD2 matches at 7 bases. The V gene end was trimmed by 0 bases and the J gene end by 2 bases; junction bases not matched to a gene: 6. Germline CDR1 is SGHNT and CDR2 is YYREEE (reference sequence). The CDR3 is made up of 16 amino acids. Here the CDR3 DNA reads TGTGCCAGCAGCTTGGTCCGAGCGGGACCCACAGATACGCAGTATTTT. Its protein is CASSLVRAGPTDTQYF.

This clonotype was picked up a small number of times. The V and J genes are TRBV24-1 and TRBJ2-5; D gene unclear. The CDR3 runs to 13 residues. The germline V and J ends were trimmed by 3 bases and 5 bases, with 9 bases remaining between them. From germline, CDR1 is KGHDR and CDR2 SFDVKD. CDR3 bases: TGTGCCACCAGTGATCCGGCAACCGAGACCCAGTACTTC. Amino acids: CATSDPATETQYF.

This clonotype has ten or more counts. The chain links TRBV13 to TRBJ2-7, with TRBD2 identical over 8 bases. The CDR3 contains 15 residues. Germline V gives CDR1 PRHDT, CDR2 FYEKMQ (reference sequence). V shed 5 bases, J shed 4 bases, and the junction held 10 bases outside the gene matches. The CDR3 here is CASSPAAGGEYEQYF. CDR3 sequence (DNA): TGTGCCAGCAGCCCCGCGGCGGGGGGAGAATACGAGCAGTACTTC.

This clonotype was observed many times. This rearrangement joins TRBV4-3 to TRBJ1-6; no definite D call. This CDR3 is 13 amino acids long. The germline gives CDR1 LGHNA, CDR2 YSLEER. The germline V and J ends were trimmed by 2 bases and 8 bases, with 7 bases remaining between them. The DNA of the CDR3 is TGCGCCAGCAGCCAATTGCGCGATTCACCCCTCCACTTT. It encodes CASSQLRDSPLHF.

This clonotype was observed many times. The genes are TRBV19 and TRBJ2-2; 12 positions agree with TRBD2. The CDR3 contains 15 residues. V trimming: 5 bases; J trimming: 3 bases; junction bases outside the gene matches: 1. Germline values: CDR1 LNHDA, CDR2 SQIVND (reference sequence). The CDR3 nucleotides are TGTGCCAGTAGTTGGACTAGCGGGGACACCGGGGAGCTGTTTTTT. Translating gives CASSWTSGDTGELFF.

This clonotype was detected many times. The chain couples TRBV29-1 to TRBJ2-4, with a possible D match to TRBD2 (5 bases). Trimming took off 4 bases at V and 1 base at J, with 11 bases between the two ends. Per germline, CDR1 SQVTM and CDR2 ANQGSEA. CDR3 length: 14 amino acids. CDR3 DNA: TGCAGCGTTGCTCTAGGCGGGGCCAAAAACATTCAGTACTTC. It yields the protein CSVALGGAKNIQYF.

This clonotype was found many times. This chain joins TRBV7-2 and TRBJ2-4; 11 nucleotides agree with TRBD2. CDR1 and CDR2 from the germline V gene are SGHTA and FQGNSA. This CDR3 is 20 amino acids long. Unmatched junction bases numbered 15, after V lost 5 bases and J lost 0 bases. In DNA, the CDR3 is TGTGCCAGCAGCCCCCAGTGGCTAGCGGGAGGTGGCGTAGCCAAAAACATTCAGTACTTC. Protein product: CASSPQWLAGGGVAKNIQYF.

This clonotype was picked up a small number of times. The genes are TRBV6-1 and TRBJ1-2; tentatively, D is TRBD1 (6 bases). V was shortened by 2 bases and J by 4 bases, with 20 bases between the two germline ends. The CDR3 contains 17 residues. Looked up from germline, CDR1 is MNHNS and CDR2 is SASEGT. The CDR3 DNA sequence: TGTGCCAGCAGTGAAAGGTTCTCCACGCCGGGGGCCTATGGCTACACCTTC. Encoded protein: CASSERFSTPGAYGYTF.

In its sample, this clonotype was seen many times. The rearrangement uses TRBV12-3 or TRBV12-4 and TRBJ2-7; TRBD2 matches at 8 bases. The CDR3 has 14 amino acids. The J segment lost 0 bases and the V segment lost 7 bases, leaving 5 bases of the junction unmatched. In DNA form, the CDR3 reads TGTGCCAGCAAAGAGCGGGAGATCTCCTACGAGCAGTACTTC. This translates into CASKEREISYEQYF.

This clonotype was recorded many times. The chain couples TRBV4-3 to TRBJ1-2; D is possibly TRBD1 (5 bases). Germline CDR1 LGHNA, CDR2 YSLEER. CDR3 length: 15 amino acids. V shed 1 base and J shed 2 bases, with 11 bases lying between them. The CDR3 nucleotides read TGCGCCAGCAGCCAAGTTCTCCAGGGAAACTATGGCTACACCTTC. It codes for CASSQVLQGNYGYTF.

This clonotype was recorded at least ten times. J is TRBJ2-3 and V is TRBV19; TRBD1 or TRBD2 may be the D gene (5 bases each). In germline, CDR1 is LNHDA, CDR2 SQIVND (reference sequence). The CDR3 contains 12 residues. V shed 3 bases and J shed 5 bases, with 6 bases lying between them. The CDR3 protein is CASSMRGDTQYF. In DNA form, the CDR3 reads TGTGCCAGTAGTATGAGGGGAGATACGCAGTATTTT.

In its sample, this clonotype was seen many times. The CDR3 spells CASSQVREGEQYF. CDR3 nucleotide sequence: TGCGCCAGCAGCCAAGTAAGAGAGGGCGAGCAGTACTTC. The chain carries TRBV4-1 and TRBJ2-7, with a tentative D call TRBD2 (5 bases). Germline CDR1 reads MGHRA; CDR2 reads YSYEKL. V was cut by 1 base and J by 6 bases, with 10 bases left in between. The CDR3 runs 13 residues.

This clonotype was seen ten or more times. The gene calls are TRBV18 and TRBJ2-3; 9 bases fit TRBD2. This CDR3 contains 15 residues. The germline V gene encodes CDR1 KGHSH and CDR2 LQKENI. V was clipped by 4 bases and J by 2 bases; unmatched bases: 4. The CDR3 is CASSLQREDTDTQYF. The CDR3 region has the DNA TGTGCCAGCTCACTTCAGCGGGAGGACACAGATACGCAGTATTTT.